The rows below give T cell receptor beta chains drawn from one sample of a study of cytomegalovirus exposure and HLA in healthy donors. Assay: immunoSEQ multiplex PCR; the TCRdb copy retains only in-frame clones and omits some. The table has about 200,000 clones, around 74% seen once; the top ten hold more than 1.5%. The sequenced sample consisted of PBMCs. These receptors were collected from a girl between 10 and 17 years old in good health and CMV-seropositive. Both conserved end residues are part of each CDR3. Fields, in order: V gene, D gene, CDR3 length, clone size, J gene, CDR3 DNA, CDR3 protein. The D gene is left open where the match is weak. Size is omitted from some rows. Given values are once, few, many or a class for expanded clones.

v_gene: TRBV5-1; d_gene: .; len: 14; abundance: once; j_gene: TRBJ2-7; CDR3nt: TGCGCCAGCAGGACCGGGGATTCCATCTACGAGCAGTACTTC; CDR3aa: CASRTGDSIYEQYF
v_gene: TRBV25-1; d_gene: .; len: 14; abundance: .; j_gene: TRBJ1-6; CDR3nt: TGTGCCAGCAGTGAAGTCCGTTATAATTCACCCCTCCACTTT; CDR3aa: CASSEVRYNSPLHF
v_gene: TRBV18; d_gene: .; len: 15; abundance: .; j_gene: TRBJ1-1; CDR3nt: TGTGCCAGCTCACCACCGGGTGGGTCGGGCACTGAAGCTTTCTTT; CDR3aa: CASSPPGGSGTEAFF
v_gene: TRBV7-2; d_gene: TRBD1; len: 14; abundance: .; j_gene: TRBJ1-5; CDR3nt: TGTGCCAGCAGCGACAGGGGGGGAAATCAGCCCCAGCATTTT; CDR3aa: CASSDRGGNQPQHF
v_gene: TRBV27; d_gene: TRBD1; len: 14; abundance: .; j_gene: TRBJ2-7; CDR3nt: TGTGCCAGCAGTCTCCGGGACAGATACTACGAGCAGTACTTC; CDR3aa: CASSLRDRYYEQYF
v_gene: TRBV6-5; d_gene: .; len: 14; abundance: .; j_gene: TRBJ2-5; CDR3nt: TGTGCCAGCAGTCAGGGACTTAACCAAGAGACCCAGTACTTC; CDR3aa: CASSQGLNQETQYF
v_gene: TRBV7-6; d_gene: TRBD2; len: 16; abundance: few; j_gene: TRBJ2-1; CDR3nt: TGTGCCAGCAGCTTAGCCGGCACTAGCGGGGCGAATGAGCAGTTCTTC; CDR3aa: CASSLAGTSGANEQFF
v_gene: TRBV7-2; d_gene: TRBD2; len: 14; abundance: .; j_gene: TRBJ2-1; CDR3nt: TGTGCCAGCAGCTTTAGCGGGGGGGCCGAGGAGCAGTTCTTC; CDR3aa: CASSFSGGAEEQFF
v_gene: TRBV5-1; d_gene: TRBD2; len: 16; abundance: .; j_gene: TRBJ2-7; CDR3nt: TGCGCCAGCAGCACGATAGCGGGGGGGACCTCCTACGAGCAGTACTTC; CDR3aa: CASSTIAGGTSYEQYF
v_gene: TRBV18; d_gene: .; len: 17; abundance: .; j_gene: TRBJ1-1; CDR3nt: TGTGCCAGCTCACCCAATCACGGACATGGTGCGAACACTGAAGCTTTCTTT; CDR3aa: CASSPNHGHGANTEAFF
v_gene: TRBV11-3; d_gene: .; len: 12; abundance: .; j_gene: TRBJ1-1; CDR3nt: TGTGCCAGCAGCTTTCAGGGGACTGAAGCTTTCTTT; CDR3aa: CASSFQGTEAFF
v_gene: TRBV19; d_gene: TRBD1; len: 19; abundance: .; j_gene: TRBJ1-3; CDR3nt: TGTGCCAGTAGTAGCCCCGCCGGGACAGGGGGTCACTCTGGAAACACCATATATTTT; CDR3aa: CASSSPAGTGGHSGNTIYF
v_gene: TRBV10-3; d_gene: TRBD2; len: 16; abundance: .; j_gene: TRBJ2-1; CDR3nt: TGTGCCATCAGTGAGTCGATCGGGGGGTGGGGCAATGAGCAGTTCTTC; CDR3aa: CAISESIGGWGNEQFF
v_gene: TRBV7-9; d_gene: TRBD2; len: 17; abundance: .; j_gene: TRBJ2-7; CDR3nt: TGTGCCAGCAGCTCCACTACTAACCGGGACTACTTCTACGAGCAGTACTTC; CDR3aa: CASSSTTNRDYFYEQYF
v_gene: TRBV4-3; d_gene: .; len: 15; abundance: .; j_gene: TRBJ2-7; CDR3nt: TGCGCCAGCAGCCAAGCCATAGGGGGCTCCTACGAGCAGTACTTC; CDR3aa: CASSQAIGGSYEQYF
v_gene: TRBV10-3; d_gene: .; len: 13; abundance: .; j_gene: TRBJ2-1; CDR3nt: TGTGCCATCAAGGAGGTGGCCTACAATGAGCAGTTCTTC; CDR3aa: CAIKEVAYNEQFF
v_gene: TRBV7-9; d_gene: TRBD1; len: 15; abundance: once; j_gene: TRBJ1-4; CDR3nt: TGTGCCAGCAGCTTAGTGGAGGGGGCATGGGAAAAACTGTTTTTT; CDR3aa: CASSLVEGAWEKLFF
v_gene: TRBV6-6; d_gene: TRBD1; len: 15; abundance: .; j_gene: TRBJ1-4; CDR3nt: TGTGCCAGCAGCCCTCTCAAGACAGGGGTTGAAAAACTGTTTTTT; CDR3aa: CASSPLKTGVEKLFF
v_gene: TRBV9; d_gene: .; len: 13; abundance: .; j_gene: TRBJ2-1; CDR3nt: TGTGCCAGCAGCGCACTAGGATACAATGAGCAGTTCTTC; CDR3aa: CASSALGYNEQFF
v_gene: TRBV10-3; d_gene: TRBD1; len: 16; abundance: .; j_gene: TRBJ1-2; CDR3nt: TGTGCCATCAGCCCCCCGGGACAGGGGGCCAACTATGGCTACACCTTC; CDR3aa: CAISPPGQGANYGYTF
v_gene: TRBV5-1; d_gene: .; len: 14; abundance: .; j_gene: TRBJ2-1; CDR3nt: TGCGCCAGCAGCGGCGGGGGCGGCTACAATGAGCAGTTCTTC; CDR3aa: CASSGGGGYNEQFF
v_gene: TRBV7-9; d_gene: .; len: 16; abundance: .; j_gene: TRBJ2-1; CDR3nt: TGTGCCAGCAGCTTATCCAACTATCACAAATACCGCGAGCAGTTCTTC; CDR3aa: CASSLSNYHKYREQFF
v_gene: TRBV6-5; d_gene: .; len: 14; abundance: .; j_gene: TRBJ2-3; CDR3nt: TGTGCCAGCAGTCTAGGGGAGGGCACAGATACGCAGTATTTT; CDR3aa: CASSLGEGTDTQYF
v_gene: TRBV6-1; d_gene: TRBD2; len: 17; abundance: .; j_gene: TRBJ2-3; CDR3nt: TGTGCCAGCAGTGGATCTAGCGGGGGGGCTGGCACAGATACGCAGTATTTT; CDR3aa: CASSGSSGGAGTDTQYF
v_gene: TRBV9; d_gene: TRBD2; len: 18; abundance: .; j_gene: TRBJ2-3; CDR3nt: TGTGCCAGCAGCGTAGTGCCTAGCGGAGCCGCTAGCACAGATACGCAGTATTTT; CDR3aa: CASSVVPSGAASTDTQYF
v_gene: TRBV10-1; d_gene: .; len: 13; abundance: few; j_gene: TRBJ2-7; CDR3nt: TGCGCCAGCAGCGGAGGGTTCTCCTACGAGCAGTACTTC; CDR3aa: CASSGGFSYEQYF
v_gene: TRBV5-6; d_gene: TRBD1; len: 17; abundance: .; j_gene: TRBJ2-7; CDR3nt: TGTGCCAGCAGCTTGGCAGGACAGGGGGCCACCTACTACGAGCAGTACTTC; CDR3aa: CASSLAGQGATYYEQYF
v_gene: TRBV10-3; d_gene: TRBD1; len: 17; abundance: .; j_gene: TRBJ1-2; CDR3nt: TGTGCCATCAGTGACCCGGGGACAGGGCGAGCTAACTATGGCTACACCTTC; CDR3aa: CAISDPGTGRANYGYTF
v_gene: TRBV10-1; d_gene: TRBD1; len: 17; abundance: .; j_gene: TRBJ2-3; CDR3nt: TGCGCCAGCAGTGAGTCGACGGGACAGGGTGTGAAAGATACGCAGTATTTT; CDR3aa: CASSESTGQGVKDTQYF
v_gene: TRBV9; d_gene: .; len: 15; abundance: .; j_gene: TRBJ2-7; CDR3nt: TGTGCCAGCAGCGTAGGCAGGACTCCTGGCGACGAGCAGTACTTC; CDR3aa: CASSVGRTPGDEQYF
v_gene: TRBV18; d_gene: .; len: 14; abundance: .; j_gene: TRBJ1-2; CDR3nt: TGTGCCAGCTCACCAATACCTACTAACTATGGCTACACCTTC; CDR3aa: CASSPIPTNYGYTF
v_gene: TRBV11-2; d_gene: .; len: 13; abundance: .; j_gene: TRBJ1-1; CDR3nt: TGTGCCAGCAGCTTACAGGGGCCCACTGAAGCTTTCTTT; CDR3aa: CASSLQGPTEAFF
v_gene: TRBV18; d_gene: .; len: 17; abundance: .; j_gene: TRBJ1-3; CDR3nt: TGTGCCAGCTCACTCCTAGCGGACGGAGTCACTGGAAACACCATATATTTT; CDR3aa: CASSLLADGVTGNTIYF
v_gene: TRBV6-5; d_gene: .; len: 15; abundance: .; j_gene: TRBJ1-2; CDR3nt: TGTGCCAGCAGTTACTTAGGACAGAAGGGCTATGGCTACACCTTC; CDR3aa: CASSYLGQKGYGYTF
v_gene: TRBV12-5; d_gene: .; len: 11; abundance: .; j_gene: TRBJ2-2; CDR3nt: TGTGCTAGTGGTTTCTCCGGGGAGCTGTTTTTT; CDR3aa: CASGFSGELFF
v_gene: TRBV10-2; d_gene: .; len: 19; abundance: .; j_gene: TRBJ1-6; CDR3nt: TGCGCCAGCAGTGAGTCTAGGGGACACCTCAGCTCCTATAATTCACCCCTCCACTTT; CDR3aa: CASSESRGHLSSYNSPLHF
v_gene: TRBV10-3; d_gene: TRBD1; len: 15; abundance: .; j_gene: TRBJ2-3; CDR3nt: TGTGCCATCAATCCCGGGACAGGAAACACAGATACGCAGTATTTT; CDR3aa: CAINPGTGNTDTQYF
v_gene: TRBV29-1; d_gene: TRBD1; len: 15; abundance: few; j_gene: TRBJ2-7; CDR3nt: TGCAGCGTAGCGACCGGGACAGGGGTAAGGAACGAGCAGTACTTC; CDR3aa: CSVATGTGVRNEQYF
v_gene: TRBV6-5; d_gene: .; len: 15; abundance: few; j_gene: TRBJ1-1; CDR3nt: TGTGCCAGCAGTTATTATGGAGCGGAAAACACTGAAGCTTTCTTT; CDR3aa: CASSYYGAENTEAFF
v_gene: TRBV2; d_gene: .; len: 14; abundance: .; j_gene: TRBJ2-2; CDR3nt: TGTGCCAGCAGTGGAACAGGCAGGTCCGGGGAGCTGTTTTTT; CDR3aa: CASSGTGRSGELFF
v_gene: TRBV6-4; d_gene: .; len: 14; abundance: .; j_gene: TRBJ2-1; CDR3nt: TGTGCCAGCAGTGACTCGAGGGGAGGCAATGAGCAGTTCTTC; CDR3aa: CASSDSRGGNEQFF
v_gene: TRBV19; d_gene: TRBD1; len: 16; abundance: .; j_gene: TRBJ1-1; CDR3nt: TGTGCCAGTAGTATAGTTTGGACAGGGGCCGCCACTGAAGCTTTCTTT; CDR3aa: CASSIVWTGAATEAFF
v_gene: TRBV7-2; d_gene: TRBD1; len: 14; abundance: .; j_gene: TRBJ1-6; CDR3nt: TGTGCCAGCAGCTTAGGGACAGGAGGTTCACCCCTCCACTTT; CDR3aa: CASSLGTGGSPLHF
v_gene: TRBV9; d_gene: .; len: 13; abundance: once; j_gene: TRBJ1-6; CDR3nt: TGTGCCAGCAGAGGGGGCTATAATTCACCCCTCCACTTT; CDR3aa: CASRGGYNSPLHF
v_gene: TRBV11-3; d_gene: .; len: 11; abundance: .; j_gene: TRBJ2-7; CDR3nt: TGTGCCAGCAGCTCCCGCTACGAGCAGTACTTC; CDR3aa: CASSSRYEQYF
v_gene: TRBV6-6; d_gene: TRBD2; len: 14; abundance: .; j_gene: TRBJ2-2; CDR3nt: TGTGCCAGCAGCCCCGCGGGGGGAACCGGGGAGCTGTTTTTT; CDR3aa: CASSPAGGTGELFF
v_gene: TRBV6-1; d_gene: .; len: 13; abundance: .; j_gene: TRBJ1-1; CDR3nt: TGTGCCATCAGGGACTGGGGGGGCACTGAAGCTTTCTTT; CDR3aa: CAIRDWGGTEAFF
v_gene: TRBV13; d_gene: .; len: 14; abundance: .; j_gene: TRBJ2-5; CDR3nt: TGTGCCAGCAGCATAGGGAGCGGACAAGAGACCCAGTACTTC; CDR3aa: CASSIGSGQETQYF
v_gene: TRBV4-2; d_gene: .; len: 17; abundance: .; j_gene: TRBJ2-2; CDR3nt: TGTGCCAGCAGCCAAGAGAGGTCAGGGTCTCACACCGGGGAGCTGTTTTTT; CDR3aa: CASSQERSGSHTGELFF
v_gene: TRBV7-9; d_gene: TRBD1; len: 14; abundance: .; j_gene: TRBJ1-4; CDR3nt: TGTGCCAGCAGCTTGGGACAGGGTTATGAAAAACTGTTTTTT; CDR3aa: CASSLGQGYEKLFF
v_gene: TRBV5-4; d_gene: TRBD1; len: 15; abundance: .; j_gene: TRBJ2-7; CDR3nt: TGTGCCAGCAGCCAGGCCTCGGGACAGGGCTACGAGCAGTACTTC; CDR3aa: CASSQASGQGYEQYF
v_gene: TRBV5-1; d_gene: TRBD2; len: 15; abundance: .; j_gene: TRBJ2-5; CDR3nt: TGCGCCAGCAGCTCCGCGGGCGGGAGCCAAGAGACCCAGTACTTC; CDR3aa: CASSSAGGSQETQYF
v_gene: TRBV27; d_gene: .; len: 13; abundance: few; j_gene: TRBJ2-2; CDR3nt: TGTGCCAGCCGTGATACAGGGTCCGGGGAGCTGTTTTTT; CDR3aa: CASRDTGSGELFF